This T cell receptor (beta chain) stems from a study of response to subunit inactivated influenza vaccine. Overall study results and limits: Seasonal influenza vaccination, on each occasion, was suggested by the authors to recruit few new T cells.

In the case of this clonotype: Antigen specificity is unknown.

TCRdb independently ran MiXCR on the RT-PCR reads; one entry per CDR3 protein. The sample records 650,000 to 800,000 distinct CDR3 sequences, 15% to 20% being singletons. Specimen: PBMCs from blood, collected roughly 5 days after vaccination. The TCR originated in a man between 45 and 60 years old who received an inactivated influenza vaccine.

The CDR3 region has the DNA TGTGCCAGCAGTGGAGAACAGAATAATTCACCCCTCCACTTT. It is translated as CASSGEQNNSPLHF. This chain links TRBV6-1 with TRBJ1-6; D is unresolved. Trimming left V 4 bases short and J 5 bases short, with 9 bases between. CDR1 is MNHNS and CDR2 is SASEGT in the germline V gene. This CDR3 has 14 amino acids.